The present T cell receptor beta chain was sequenced within a study of human T cells and chemical hapten exposure. The overall study: Largely, small differences in pooled library volume made per-sample TCR yields vary. The study, taken as a whole, reports: With DPC sensitization, TCRs exceeding 1 in 1000 frequency showed no change.

On this clonotype itself: What it binds is not known.

Single cDNA molecules in the library carried unique molecular identifiers attached during preparation. Per the original methods: Individual samples carried between roughly 20,000 and 690,600 TCRs, with around 96,000 as the median. TCRdb re-derived calls from the reads in MiXCR, one entry per CDR3 protein. These V and J calls are TCRdb output, not the study's own analysis. The sample yields 95,000 to 150,000 distinct CDR3 sequences, 8.5% to 9% seen once. Unfractionated whole blood was the source of the extracted total RNA. CDR1 and CDR2 (germline): MNHEY, SVGEGT. V lost 6 bases, J lost 0 bases, and 5 bases stayed unmatched. The CDR3 loop spans 15 amino acids.

The TCR was taken from a human donor in good health. Some clones in this sample may be carry-over from other donors' samples. Sequenced input: whole blood. The V and J genes are TRBV6-2 or TRBV6-3 and TRBJ2-1, with 7 bases identical to TRBD1. This CDR3 is CASRRQGSSYNEQFF. Written as DNA, the CDR3 is TGTGCCAGCAGGAGACAGGGAAGCTCCTACAATGAGCAGTTCTTC.